Below are 24 T cell receptor beta chains sequenced from a single sample in a study of T cell responses to AZD1222 COVID-19 vaccine listed by TCRdb under 2021. The method behind the library was the immunoSEQ multiplex PCR assay. As stored in TCRdb, this immuneACCESS dataset retains in-frame rearrangements with V and J assigned. A fraction of the clones does not appear; measured against another copy, unresolved V genes explain less than half of the discrepancy, and the remainder lacks a known reason. This sample has approximately 130,000 clones in its table, and roughly 86% of those were observed once. The ten largest clones represent roughly 5.7% of the sample. What the time point label conveys for this sample: about 28 days (+/-7) after the second vaccine dose. The sequences come from peripheral blood, collected 28 days after the second AZD1222 dose. These receptors were obtained from an adult who received the AZD1222 COVID-19 vaccine.

This clone was found once. The V and J genes are TRBV30 and TRBJ1-4; possibly TRBD1 for D (5 bases). Trimming stripped 3 bases from V and 13 bases from J, with 12 bases between. The CDR3 spans 11 residues. CDR1 and CDR2 (germline): GTSNPN, SVGIG (reference sequence). CDR3 sequence (DNA): TGTGCCTGGAGGAACCCAGGGCGACTGTTTTTT. Its protein is CAWRNPGRLFF.

The chain uses TRBV28 and TRBJ1-1; unclear D gene. The CDR3 is 12 residues long. V was clipped by 3 bases and J by 9 bases, with 11 bases between them. Per the germline V gene, CDR1 is MDHEN and CDR2 is SYDVKM. CDR3 DNA sequence: TGTGCCAGCAGTTTGGGCAGCCCCCAAGCTTTCTTT. Amino acid sequence: CASSLGSPQAFF.

The chain recombines TRBV4-1 with TRBJ1-2; D ambiguous. V was cut by 0 bases and J by 4 bases, with 9 bases left in between. Germline CDR1 is MGHRA and CDR2 is YSYEKL. This CDR3 has 14 residues. CDR3: CASSQEGRTYGYTF. CDR3 coding DNA: TGCGCCAGCAGCCAAGAGGGCAGGACCTATGGCTACACCTTC.

The chain links TRBV6-6 to TRBJ1-5; 7 bases agree with TRBD1. V was pared by 5 bases and J by 3 bases, with 7 bases of the junction left unmatched. Germline V gene sequence: CDR1 MNHNY, CDR2 SVGAGI (reference sequence). The CDR3 length is 15 residues. The CDR3 coding sequence is TGTGCCAGCAGTAGTCACAGGGGTCCCAATCAGCCCCAGCATTTT. Its translation: CASSSHRGPNQPQHF.

This chain connects TRBV6-1 to TRBJ1-6; 7 bases line up with TRBD1. Germline assignment: CDR1 MNHNS and CDR2 SASEGT. V was clipped by 2 bases and J by 5 bases; unmatched bases: 3. The CDR3 extends over 15 amino acids. The CDR3 protein is CASSEIGTDNSPLHF. Here the CDR3 DNA reads TGTGCCAGCAGTGAAATAGGGACAGATAATTCACCCCTCCACTTT.

The chain couples TRBV6-5 to TRBJ2-7; D is ambiguous. Trimming removed 5 bases at V and 2 bases at J, with 13 bases between. There are 14 residues in the CDR3. In germline, CDR1 is MNHEY, CDR2 SVGAGI. For the CDR3, the DNA is TGTGCCAGCAGTCCCCGATGGCCGACCTACGAGCAGTACTTC. Its protein product is CASSPRWPTYEQYF.

The chain is built from TRBV6-5 and TRBJ2-2; D is ambiguous. Germline CDR1 is MNHEY and CDR2 is SVGAGI. Trimming cost V 7 bases and J 4 bases, with 10 bases left between them. The CDR3 is 13 residues long. The CDR3 region is CASMSLATGELFF. In DNA, the CDR3 is TGTGCCAGCATGAGTTTAGCCACCGGGGAGCTGTTTTTT.

The chain links TRBV12-3 or TRBV12-4 to TRBJ2-7; D not resolved. The CDR3 contains 9 residues. V lost 11 bases and J lost 5, with 7 bases in between. The CDR3 region has the DNA TGTGCCGCGACCCACGAGCAGTACTTC. Encoded protein: CAATHEQYF.

The chain combines TRBV18 with TRBJ1-1; D is unresolved. From germline, CDR1 is KGHSH and CDR2 LQKENI. This CDR3 has 13 amino acids. The ends were cut back, 4 bases at V and 4 bases at J, with 10 bases in the middle. CDR3 amino acids: CASSRSGSTEAFF. The DNA for the CDR3 is TGTGCCAGCTCACGGTCTGGATCCACTGAAGCTTTCTTT.

The J gene is TRBJ2-6, the V gene TRBV6-5; possible D gene TRBD1, 6 bases. CDR3 length: 14 amino acids. The germline V gene encodes CDR1 MNHEY and CDR2 SVGAGI. This CDR3 reads CAATGLAGANVLTF. CDR3 DNA sequence: TGTGCGGCGACAGGCTTGGCTGGGGCCAACGTCCTGACTTTC.

The chain joins TRBV10-3 to TRBJ1-2, with 7 positions matching TRBD1. This CDR3 region has 14 residues. Germline lookup yields CDR1 ENHRY and CDR2 SYGVKD. Trimming cost V 8 bases and J 0 bases; bases outside gene matches: 6. CDR3 protein: CAIYDRAPNYGYTF. CDR3 DNA sequence: TGTGCCATCTACGACAGGGCCCCTAACTATGGCTACACCTTC.

There are a few counts of this clone. The rearrangement links TRBV10-1 to TRBJ2-3, with TRBD2 matching 9 bases. Germline V lookup: CDR1 WNHNN, CDR2 SYGVQD (reference sequence). The CDR3 length is 16 residues. J gave up 0 bases and V 3 bases, and 4 bases lay outside the gene matches. The CDR3 loop reads CASSDSLAGSTDTQYF. CDR3 bases: TGCGCCAGCAGTGATAGCCTAGCGGGGAGCACAGATACGCAGTATTTT.

V gene TRBV28 combines with J gene TRBJ1-1, with D perhaps TRBD1 (6 bases). This CDR3 region has 14 residues. Germline V CDR1 and CDR2: MDHEN, SYDVKM. V lost 8 bases and J lost 4, with 17 bases in between. CDR3 nucleotide sequence: TGTGCCAGCTCCTTCGTGGGGGCGGGCACTGAAGCTTTCTTT. Protein sequence: CASSFVGAGTEAFF.

V is TRBV7-9 and J is TRBJ2-7, with 8 bases matching TRBD1. Looked up from germline, CDR1 is SEHNR and CDR2 is FQNEAQ (reference sequence). After removal of 7 bases from V and 1 base from J, the junction contained 9 bases not matched to a gene. CDR3 size: 15 residues. As DNA, the CDR3 is TGTGCCAGCACCAGAGACAGACAGGGGTCCTACGAGCAGTACTTC. This gives the protein CASTRDRQGSYEQYF.

The chain carries TRBV30 and TRBJ1-2; D might be TRBD1 (5 bases). This CDR3 contains 14 residues. CDR1 and CDR2 (germline): GTSNPN, SVGIG (reference sequence). Trimming cost V 4 bases and J 4 bases, with 16 bases left between them. This chain's CDR3 is CAWKDSQAIYGYTF. DNA of the CDR3: TGTGCCTGGAAGGACTCACAGGCGATCTATGGCTACACCTTC.

The chain joins TRBV7-2 to TRBJ1-1; 7 positions match TRBD1. In germline, CDR1 is SGHTA, CDR2 FQGNSA. This CDR3 is 15 amino acids long. With 6 bases clipped from V and 2 bases from J, the junction kept 9 bases outside the gene matches. CDR3 residues: CASRFSRDSNTEAFF. CDR3 nucleotides: TGTGCCAGCAGGTTTAGTAGGGACAGTAACACTGAAGCTTTCTTT.

The V and J genes are TRBV25-1 and TRBJ1-2; the D gene is possibly TRBD1 (5 bases). The CDR3 has 14 amino acids. The V and J ends lost 4 bases and 8 bases respectively, with 17 bases between them. Germline-derived CDR1 and CDR2 are MGHDK and SYGVNS. CDR3 sequence: CASSVQGGGGGYTF. CDR3 bases: TGTGCCAGCAGTGTCCAAGGAGGCGGGGGAGGCTACACCTTC.

The genes are TRBV19 and TRBJ1-5; D remains ambiguous. The CDR3 has 15 residues. The V end was cut by 7 bases, the J end by 5 bases, with 18 bases between. Germline V gene lookup returns CDR1 LNHDA and CDR2 SQIVND (reference sequence). The CDR3 spells CASKKGSTIYQPQHF. CDR3 nucleotide sequence: TGTGCCAGTAAGAAAGGGTCAACAATTTATCAGCCCCAGCATTTT.

This chain uses TRBV7-3 with TRBJ2-6; D not resolved. The CDR3 has 16 amino acids. CDR1 SGHTA and CDR2 FQGTGA come from the germline V gene. Trimming shortened V by 5 bases and J by 6 bases, and 17 bases separated the two germline ends. DNA for the CDR3: TGTGCCAGCAGCCCGAAGGGCGGTAGGGAGGCCAACGTCCTGACTTTC. Amino acid sequence: CASSPKGGREANVLTF.

This chain links TRBV12-3 or TRBV12-4 with TRBJ1-2; possibly TRBD1 for D (5 bases). The CDR3 is 13 amino acids. V dropped 7 bases and J dropped 4 bases, with 13 bases sitting between them. The CDR3 protein is CASTSTVGYGYTF. DNA for the CDR3: TGTGCCAGCACCTCGACAGTCGGCTATGGCTACACCTTC.

CDR3 in DNA: TGTGCCAGCAGCGTAGCCCCGGGGGGTCAAGAGACCCAGTACTTC. Protein product: CASSVAPGGQETQYF. This chain links TRBV9 with TRBJ2-5; 7 bases map to TRBD2. CDR3 length: 15 amino acids. Germline trimming cut 0 bases from V and 2 bases from J; bases unmatched to any gene: 4. Germline V gives CDR1 SGDLS, CDR2 YYNGEE.

The chain joins TRBV2 to TRBJ1-6, with 8 bases matching TRBD1. Unmatched junction bases numbered 4, after V lost 5 bases and J lost 10 bases. The CDR3 length is 13 residues. Germline-derived CDR1 and CDR2 are SNHLY and FYNNEI. The CDR3 protein is CASSPGTGSPLHF. CDR3 bases: TGTGCCAGCAGTCCCGGGACAGGCTCACCCCTCCACTTT. Filled out from reference TRBV2 and TRBJ1-6, the complete variable domain reads EPEVTQTPSHQVTQMGQEVILRCVPISNHLYFYWYRQILGQKVEFLVSFYNNEISEKSEIFDDQFSVERPDGSNFTLKIRSTKLEDSAMYFCASSPGTGSPLHFGNGTRLTVT.

Only one count was recorded for this clone. The chain couples TRBV5-1 to TRBJ1-1; 10 nucleotides match TRBD1. The CDR3 runs 15 residues. The V and J ends lost 2 bases and 4 bases, in that order; junction bases with no gene match: 5. Germline V lookup: CDR1 SGHRS, CDR2 YFSETQ. The CDR3: CASSLLGQGSTEAFF. The CDR3 region has the DNA TGCGCCAGCAGCTTATTGGGACAGGGGAGCACTGAAGCTTTCTTT.

J is TRBJ1-1 and V is TRBV30; D uncertain. The germline gives CDR1 GTSNPN, CDR2 SVGIG (reference sequence). V lost 0 bases to trimming and J lost 3 bases, with 8 bases between them. The CDR3 is 13 residues long. CDR3 amino acids: CAWSVDLYTEAFF. CDR3 DNA sequence: TGTGCCTGGAGTGTGGACCTTTACACTGAAGCTTTCTTT.